This TCR beta chain was obtained from a study of technical replicates of blood from several donors. V shed 4 bases and J shed 5 bases, with 20 bases lying between them. The CDR3 consists of 16 residues. CDR1 SGHNT and CDR2 YYREEE come from the germline V gene (reference sequence). The table came from immunoSEQ multiplex PCR; TCRdb's copy has only in-frame clones and leaves some out. The sample has 85,000 to 100,000 clones, about 95% seen once; the top ten hold just over 0.2%. The chain combines TRBV5-4 with TRBJ2-3; possible D gene TRBD2, 7 bases. The TCR sequence derives from a human donor in good health. Specimen: T cells isolated from PBMCs. The CDR3 spells CASSLGGAGVVDTQYF. CDR3 coding DNA: TGTGCCAGCAGCCTTGGGGGGGCAGGTGTTGTAGATACGCAGTATTTT.